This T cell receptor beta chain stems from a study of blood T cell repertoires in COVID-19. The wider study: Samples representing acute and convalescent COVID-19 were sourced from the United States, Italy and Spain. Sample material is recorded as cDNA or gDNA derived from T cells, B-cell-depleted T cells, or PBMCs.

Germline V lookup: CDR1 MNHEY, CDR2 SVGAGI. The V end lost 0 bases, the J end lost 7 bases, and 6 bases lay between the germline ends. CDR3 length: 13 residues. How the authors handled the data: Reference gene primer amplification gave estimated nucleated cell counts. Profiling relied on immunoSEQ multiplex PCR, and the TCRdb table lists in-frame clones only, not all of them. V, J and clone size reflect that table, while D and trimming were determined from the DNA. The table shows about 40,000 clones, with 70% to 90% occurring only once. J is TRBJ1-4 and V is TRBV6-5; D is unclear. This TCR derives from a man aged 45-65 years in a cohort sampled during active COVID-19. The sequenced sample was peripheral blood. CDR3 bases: TGTGCCAGCAGTTACTCGGGCGCTGAAAAACTGTTTTTT. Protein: CASSYSGAEKLFF.